The T cell receptor beta chain described here comes from a study of T cells in tuberculosis. Study in general: Sequenced TCRs come from CD1B-GMM tetramer-binding T cells.

Cells were sorted from thawed PBMC rested overnight and stained with GMM-loaded CD1B tetramer, viability dye and anti-CD3. C32 glucose monomycolate from Rhodococcus equi was loaded onto the CD1B tetramers. Before cryopreservation, the sorted PBMC lost their CD14-expressing monocytes. From each donor, around 100,000 tetramer-negative cells were sorted. TCR-alpha and TCR-beta chains were sequenced unpaired. TCRdb keeps only in-frame clones here, not all; method: immunoSEQ multiplex PCR. The sample consists of more than 45,000 clones, approximately 91% of them appearing once. Losses at the gene ends were 4 bases for V and 4 bases for J; bases not matched to a gene: 3. Germline loops: CDR1 SEHNR, CDR2 FQNEAQ (reference sequence). This CDR3 spans 16 amino acids.

Sequenced input: CD1b-GMM tetramer-negative cells sorted from PBMCs. V is TRBV7-9 and J is TRBJ2-1, with 14 positions matching TRBD2. The sequence was obtained from an adult woman with latent tuberculosis. CDR3 region: CASSSGLAGEYNEQFF. For the CDR3, the DNA is TGTGCCAGCAGCTCGGGACTAGCGGGAGAGTACAATGAGCAGTTCTTC.